The 31 T cell receptor beta chains below come from one sample, sequenced in a study of T cells in Graves' hyperthyroidism and ophthalmopathy. Researchers amplified the TCR beta CDR3 regions from RNA transcripts. First-round RT-PCR of the TCR CDR3 relied on the HTBI primer set. Each CDR3 protein is one row after TCRdb ran MiXCR on the multiplex PCR reads. The sample lists 540,000 or so distinct CDR3 sequences; more than 15% were seen once. Sequencing was performed on blood. All receptors come from a woman in her thirties with Graves' hyperthyroidism.

The genes are TRBV7-9 and TRBJ1-1; D uncertain. This CDR3 is built from 15 residues. Trimming left V 6 bases short and J 7 bases short, with 21 bases between. Germline V CDR1 and CDR2: SEHNR, FQNEAQ (reference sequence). As DNA, the CDR3 is TGTGCCAGCAGTCCTAAGGTCAGCGGGCTGCGTGAAGCTTTCTTT. Amino acids: CASSPKVSGLREAFF.

In this sample, this clonotype turned up many times. Here the CDR3 reads CASSSFAGGLRADTQYF. The CDR3 nucleotides read TGTGCCAGCAGCTCTTTCGCGGGAGGGCTTAGGGCAGATACGCAGTATTTT. The V call is TRBV7-2, the J call TRBJ2-3; 9 bases line up with TRBD2. Germline V gene lookup returns CDR1 SGHTA and CDR2 FQGNSA. The ends lost 4 bases at V and 4 bases at J; junction bases unmatched: 12. This CDR3 has 17 residues.

This clonotype was picked up many times. This rearrangement joins TRBV20-1 to TRBJ2-1; maybe TRBD2 (5 bases). This CDR3 comprises 14 residues. Germline V gene data show CDR1 as DFQATT and CDR2 as SNEGSKA (reference sequence). Trimming took off 2 bases at V and 4 bases at J, with 12 bases between the two ends. CDR3 sequence: CSARSLSGYNEQFF. DNA of the CDR3: TGCAGTGCTAGAAGCCTCTCGGGGTACAATGAGCAGTTCTTC.

This clonotype showed up many times. The chain couples TRBV13 to TRBJ2-1; a weak D match, TRBD2 (6 bases). V lost 7 bases, J lost 4 bases, and 11 bases lay in between. Germline lookup yields CDR1 PRHDT and CDR2 FYEKMQ (reference sequence). This CDR3 is built from 13 residues. CDR3 protein: CASIAEGYNEQFF. In DNA form, the CDR3 reads TGTGCCAGCATCGCGGAGGGTTACAATGAGCAGTTCTTC.

The V gene is TRBV4-1, the J gene TRBJ2-7, with D hard to call. The CDR3 sequence is 15 residues long. CDR1 and CDR2 from the germline V gene are MGHRA and YSYEKL. Trimming shortened V by 0 bases and J by 6 bases, and 15 bases separated the two germline ends. The CDR3 is CASSQDLPSPREQYF. CDR3 DNA sequence: TGCGCCAGCAGCCAAGATCTCCCTTCCCCCCGCGAGCAGTACTTC.

This chain links TRBV6-2 or TRBV6-3 with TRBJ2-7; D remains unclear. Germline loops: CDR1 MNHEY, CDR2 SVGEGT. The CDR3 loop spans 14 amino acids. V lost 5 bases to trimming and J lost 3 bases, with 14 bases between them. As DNA, the CDR3 is TGTGCCAGCAGTCCCCTTCAGAGCATCTACGAGCAGTACTTC. Translated, it gives CASSPLQSIYEQYF.

This clonotype was seen at least ten times. The chain employs TRBV5-1 and TRBJ2-1; D may correspond to TRBD1 or TRBD2 (5 bases each). V lost 2 bases to trimming and J lost 0 bases, with 9 bases between them. CDR3 length: 15 residues. The germline V gene encodes CDR1 SGHRS and CDR2 YFSETQ. The CDR3 reads CASSFKGTSYNEQFF. The CDR3 DNA sequence: TGCGCCAGCAGCTTTAAGGGGACCTCCTACAATGAGCAGTTCTTC.

This clonotype was counted many times. J is TRBJ1-2 and V is TRBV5-1, with 9 bases fitting TRBD1. The CDR3 loop spans 14 amino acids. Germline assignment: CDR1 SGHRS and CDR2 YFSETQ. The J segment lost 2 bases and the V segment lost 4 bases, leaving 3 bases of the junction unmatched. The CDR3 region is CASSGGQGNYGYTF. CDR3 in DNA: TGCGCCAGCAGCGGCGGACAGGGGAACTATGGCTACACCTTC.

Notes on this clonotype: This may stem from a read error, because a much larger clone lies one nucleotide away. The chain carries TRBV2 and TRBJ2-2; no clear D. CDR1 is SNHLY and CDR2 is FYNNEI in the germline V gene. Deletions cut 5 bases from V and 6 bases from J, with 4 bases between. The CDR3 spans 11 residues. CDR3 coding DNA: TGTGCCAGCAGTAACGCCGGGGAGCTGTTTTTT. It translates to CASSNAGELFF. Using reference TRBV2 and TRBJ2-2 for the parts outside the CDR3, the full variable domain is EPEVTQTPSHQVTQMGQEVILRCVPISNHLYFYWYRQILGQKVEFLVSFYNNEISEKSEIFDDQFSVERPDGSNFTLKIRSTKLEDSAMYFCASSNAGELFFGEGSRLTVL.

This clonotype was counted many times. The gene calls are TRBV10-3 and TRBJ1-1; TRBD1 matches at 7 bases. V trimming: 3 bases; J trimming: 3 bases; junction bases outside the gene matches: 1. CDR1 and CDR2 (germline): ENHRY, SYGVKD. The CDR3 length is 13 residues. The CDR3, as DNA: TGTGCCATCAGTGACACAGGGGACACTGAAGCTTTCTTT. It specifies CAISDTGDTEAFF.

The J gene is TRBJ2-1, the V gene TRBV9; D uncertain. The ends were cut back, 3 bases at V and 5 bases at J, with 21 bases in the middle. Germline V gives CDR1 SGDLS, CDR2 YYNGEE. The CDR3 runs to 17 residues. The CDR3 here is CASSEPISLTSNNEQFF. The CDR3 bases are TGTGCCAGCAGCGAGCCCATTAGTCTGACTTCCAACAATGAGCAGTTCTTC. Full variable domain (outside the CDR3, taken from reference TRBV9 and TRBJ2-1): DSGVTQTPKHLITATGQRVTLRCSPRSGDLSVYWYQQSLDQGLQFLIQYYNGEERAKGNILERFSAQQFPDLHSELNLSSLELGDSALYFCASSEPISLTSNNEQFFGPGTRLTVL.

This clonotype turned up a few times. The rearrangement joins TRBV12-5 to TRBJ2-2; TRBD1 matches 8 bases. With 5 bases clipped from V and 5 bases from J, the junction kept 13 bases outside the gene matches. This CDR3 is 17 amino acids long. Germline V CDR1 and CDR2: LGHNT, FRNRAP. CDR3 protein: CASGTQGASLVTGELFF. CDR3 sequence (DNA): TGTGCTAGTGGTACCCAGGGGGCGAGTTTGGTTACCGGGGAGCTGTTTTTT.

This clonotype was counted many times. V usage is TRBV3-1 and J usage is TRBJ2-1, with TRBD1 identical over 7 bases. V shed 0 bases, J shed 3 bases, and the junction held 11 bases outside the gene matches. In germline, CDR1 is LGHDT, CDR2 YNNKEL (reference sequence). CDR3 length: 18 residues. The CDR3 spells CASSQEIPGQENYNEQFF. The CDR3 DNA reads TGTGCCAGCAGCCAAGAGATACCCGGACAGGAAAACTACAATGAGCAGTTCTTC.

This clonotype was detected ten times or more. The rearrangement joins TRBV28 to TRBJ2-7; TRBD1 matches at 7 bases. With V trimmed by 6 bases and J by 1 base, 12 bases remained unmatched. This CDR3 is built from 16 residues. Germline CDR1 and CDR2: MDHEN and SYDVKM. The CDR3: CASSSITGTESYEQYF. As DNA, the CDR3 is TGTGCCAGCAGCTCAATAACCGGGACAGAGTCCTACGAGCAGTACTTC.

This clonotype was recorded at least ten times. The V call is TRBV3-1, the J call TRBJ2-5; D is uncertain. Trimming took 2 bases from V and 5 from J, leaving 9 bases between them. The CDR3 contains 13 residues. CDR1 is LGHDT and CDR2 is YNNKEL in the germline V gene (reference sequence). The CDR3 spells CASSQLGWETQYF. DNA for the CDR3: TGTGCCAGCAGCCAATTGGGCTGGGAGACCCAGTACTTC.

This clonotype was counted ten times or more. V and J are TRBV6-2 or TRBV6-3 and TRBJ2-7, with a weak D call TRBD2 (5 bases). Germline CDR1 MNHEY, CDR2 SVGEGT. Trimming stripped 0 bases from V and 7 bases from J, with 13 bases between. There are 14 residues in the CDR3. DNA for the CDR3: TGTGCCAGCAGTTACTCGGGCGGACTGGGGGAGCAGTACTTC. Encoded protein: CASSYSGGLGEQYF.

Ten or more counts support this clonotype. This sequence joins TRBV24-1 and TRBJ2-3, with 7 nucleotides matching TRBD2. With 0 bases clipped from V and 5 bases from J, the junction kept 7 bases outside the gene matches. CDR1 and CDR2 (germline): KGHDR, SFDVKD. This CDR3 has 16 amino acids. CDR3 sequence: CATSDLEAGTGDTQYF. The CDR3 DNA follows: TGTGCCACCAGTGATTTGGAAGCGGGAACAGGAGATACGCAGTATTTT.

This clonotype was counted between two and nine times. V and J are TRBV3-1 and TRBJ2-1; 7 nucleotides match TRBD2. CDR3 length: 14 residues. V lost 4 bases, J lost 7 bases, and 7 bases stayed unmatched. Germline CDR1 LGHDT, CDR2 YNNKEL (reference sequence). This chain's CDR3 is CASSRTSLPNEQFF. The CDR3, as DNA: TGTGCCAGCAGCCGGACTAGTTTGCCGAATGAGCAGTTCTTC.

There are many counts of this clonotype. DNA of the CDR3: TGCAGTGCGGGACAGAGTTCCTACGAGCAGTACTTC. Amino acid sequence: CSAGQSSYEQYF. The V gene is TRBV20-1, the J gene TRBJ2-7, with 7 bases identical to TRBD1. Per germline, CDR1 DFQATT and CDR2 SNEGSKA (reference sequence). The V segment lost 6 bases and the J segment 1 base; nucleotides outside the gene matches: 3. The CDR3 loop spans 12 amino acids.

This clonotype was detected ten times or more. This CDR3 is CASSWSQHQEKLFF. The CDR3 DNA reads TGTGCCAGCAGTTGGTCACAGCACCAAGAAAAACTGTTTTTT. The chain links TRBV2 to TRBJ1-4; D unresolved. From germline, CDR1 is SNHLY and CDR2 FYNNEI. CDR3 length: 14 residues. Trimming removed 5 bases from V and 8 bases from J, with 15 bases in between.

Comments on this clonotype: At one boundary the junction diverges from the germline segment, which might be a read error. CDR3 sequence (DNA): TGCGCCAGCAGCCAAACCATGGGACTAGCGGGAGGTGGCTACGAGCAGTACTTC. The encoded protein is CASSQTMGLAGGGYEQYF. The V and J genes are TRBV7-2 and TRBJ2-7; the match to TRBD2 covers 15 bases. The CDR3 has 18 residues. The germline V gene has CDR1 SGHTA and CDR2 FQGNSA.

The chain uses TRBV6-1 and TRBJ2-3; perhaps TRBD1 as D (5 bases). Per germline, CDR1 MNHNS and CDR2 SASEGT. The CDR3 is 14 residues long. Trimming shortened V by 6 bases and J by 0 bases, and 10 bases separated the two germline ends. Here the CDR3 DNA reads TGTGCCAGCAGGTCGACAGTGAGCACAGATACGCAGTATTTT. This encodes CASRSTVSTDTQYF.

This chain links TRBV24-1 with TRBJ1-5; no reliable D call. This CDR3 comprises 14 residues. The V end was cut by 3 bases, the J end by 6 bases, with 11 bases between. Germline assignment: CDR1 KGHDR and CDR2 SFDVKD. In nucleotides, the CDR3 is TGTGCCACCAGTGATCGAGGACGACGTCAGCCCCAGCATTTT. Translated, it gives CATSDRGRRQPQHF.

This clonotype was detected many times. The V and J genes are TRBV12-3 or TRBV12-4 and TRBJ1-5; possibly TRBD1 for D (5 bases). V lost 6 bases and J 4 bases, leaving 16 bases between the germline ends. The CDR3 is 15 residues long. The CDR3 bases are TGTGCCAGCAGCCCTAGACAGCCCGTTAATCAGCCCCAGCATTTT. Encoded protein: CASSPRQPVNQPQHF.

V is TRBV9 and J is TRBJ1-1; D not resolved. The germline CDR1 and CDR2 sequences are SGDLS and YYNGEE. The CDR3 runs 12 residues. Trimming left V 0 bases short and J 7 bases short, with 7 bases between. DNA for the CDR3: TGTGCCAGCAGCGTAGGCGGAAATGAAGCTTTCTTT. Protein: CASSVGGNEAFF.

The sample holds one count of this clonotype. The rearrangement joins TRBV6-5 to TRBJ2-7; 11 bases fit TRBD1. The V and J ends lost 3 bases and 3 bases, in that order; junction bases with no gene match: 10. Per germline, CDR1 MNHEY and CDR2 SVGAGI. CDR3 length: 17 residues. CDR3 in amino acids: CASSYTWTGGPGYEQYF. CDR3 sequence (DNA): TGTGCCAGCAGTTATACCTGGACAGGGGGCCCCGGCTACGAGCAGTACTTC.

This clonotype was detected ten times or more. This chain connects TRBV28 to TRBJ2-3; 9 bases match TRBD2. In germline, CDR1 is MDHEN, CDR2 SYDVKM. The CDR3 length is 15 residues. V lost 6 bases to trimming and J lost 2 bases; unmatched junction nucleotides: 6. The CDR3 reads CASSPAGGPTDTQYF. In DNA, the CDR3 is TGTGCCAGCAGCCCAGCGGGAGGCCCCACAGATACGCAGTATTTT. The full variable domain, completed using reference TRBV28 and TRBJ2-3, is DVKVTQSSRYLVKRTGEKVFLECVQDMDHENMFWYRQDPGLGLRLIYFSYDVKMKEKGDIPEGYSVSREKKERFSLILESASTNQTSMYLCASSPAGGPTDTQYFGPGTRLTVL.

This clonotype was observed once. This chain uses TRBV14 with TRBJ2-2; 9 positions match TRBD1. CDR1 is SGHDN and CDR2 is FVKESK in the germline V gene. The CDR3 sequence is 17 residues long. J gave up 6 bases and V 3 bases, and 11 bases lay outside the gene matches. The CDR3 DNA sequence: TGTGCCAGCAGCCAGACGACAGGGGGTTCTTTCGCCGGGGAGCTGTTTTTT. Translating it yields CASSQTTGGSFAGELFF.

The rearrangement joins TRBV12-3 or TRBV12-4 to TRBJ2-2, with 8 bases that match TRBD1. V lost 6 bases to trimming and J lost 7 bases; unmatched junction nucleotides: 16. The CDR3 consists of 17 residues. CDR3 DNA sequence: TGTGCCAGCAGGACGCCATTCGGGACAGGAATGGTCGGGGAGCTGTTTTTT. Translation gives CASRTPFGTGMVGELFF.

This clonotype was found many times. The chain uses TRBV11-2 and TRBJ2-3; D is undetermined. CDR1 is SGHAT and CDR2 is FQNNGV in the germline V gene. V lost 0 bases, J lost 2 bases, and 6 bases lay in between. The CDR3 covers 14 residues. CDR3 amino acids: CASSLEVITDTQYF. In DNA form, the CDR3 reads TGTGCCAGCAGCTTAGAGGTCATCACAGATACGCAGTATTTT.

A few counts support this clonotype. The gene calls are TRBV20-1 and TRBJ2-3; 7 positions match TRBD2. V was clipped by 2 bases and J by 1 base; unmatched bases: 6. CDR3 size: 15 residues. In germline, CDR1 is DFQATT, CDR2 SNEGSKA (reference sequence). The CDR3 loop is CSARSPRGGTDTQYF. The CDR3 nucleotides read TGCAGTGCTAGATCCCCTCGGGGGGGCACAGATACGCAGTATTTT.